Each of the 16 T cell receptor beta chains below was sequenced from the same sample in a study of blood T cell repertoires in COVID-19. Sequencing used immunoSEQ multiplex PCR; TCRdb keeps in-frame clones, though not all of them. The table lists more than 85,000 clones, roughly 80% of them singletons, with around 16% in the top ten. The source material was peripheral blood. These receptors were taken from an older woman with acute or convalescent COVID-19.

The CDR3 nucleotides are TGTGCCAGCAGCGTAGGGACAGGGAGGTCTGGAAACACCATATATTTT. It yields the protein CASSVGTGRSGNTIYF. The genes are TRBV9 and TRBJ1-3; 8 nucleotides agree with TRBD1. The CDR3 loop spans 16 amino acids. Unmatched junction bases numbered 3, after V lost 0 bases and J lost 1 base. Germline V gene sequence: CDR1 SGDLS, CDR2 YYNGEE.

This clone was seen more than once but under ten times. The J gene is TRBJ1-4, the V gene TRBV30; no clear D. This CDR3 region has 15 residues. CDR1 and CDR2 from the germline V gene are GTSNPN and SVGIG (reference sequence). V gave up 3 bases and J gave up 0 bases, with 11 bases separating them. The CDR3 is CAWSGGLTTNEKLFF. CDR3 nucleotide sequence: TGTGCCTGGAGCGGAGGCCTTACAACTAATGAAAAACTGTTTTTT.

This clone has only one observation. This chain links TRBV10-3 with TRBJ1-1; 9 bases are shared with TRBD1. The CDR3 runs 14 residues. The junction had 9 bases not matched to a gene; V was cut back by 9 bases and J by 4 bases. Germline CDR1 is ENHRY and CDR2 is SYGVKD. DNA of the CDR3: TGTGCCATTCTGGGGGACAGGGATTCCACTGAAGCTTTCTTT. Its translation: CAILGDRDSTEAFF.

The chain has TRBV6-1 and TRBJ1-4; TRBD1 aligns across 9 bases. In germline, CDR1 is MNHNS, CDR2 SASEGT. The CDR3 contains 15 residues. V trimming: 1 base; J trimming: 10 bases; junction bases outside the gene matches: 7. DNA of the CDR3: TGTGCCAGCAGTGAAGACCGGGACAGGGCTTCAAAACTGTTTTTT. Residues: CASSEDRDRASKLFF.

The chain combines TRBV9 with TRBJ2-5; 12 bases map to TRBD2. From germline, CDR1 is SGDLS and CDR2 YYNGEE. The CDR3 totals 16 residues. Trimming at V came to 3 bases and at J to 1 base, leaving 4 bases not matched to a gene. CDR3 loop: CASSERTSGAQETQYF. The CDR3 coding sequence is TGTGCCAGCAGCGAGCGGACTAGCGGGGCCCAAGAGACCCAGTACTTC.

This chain links TRBV19 with TRBJ1-1; 8 nucleotides line up with TRBD1. Germline CDR1 LNHDA, CDR2 SQIVND (reference sequence). The V and J ends lost 0 bases and 2 bases, in that order; junction bases with no gene match: 8. The CDR3 consists of 17 residues. The CDR3 spells CASSIDSPGGPNTEAFF. CDR3 bases: TGTGCCAGTAGTATAGATTCTCCAGGGGGCCCTAACACTGAAGCTTTCTTT. Together with reference TRBV19 and TRBJ1-1, the CDR3 gives the full variable domain: DGGITQSPKYLFRKEGQNVTLSCEQNLNHDAMYWYRQDPGQGLRLIYYSQIVNDFQKGDIAEGYSVSREKKESFPLTVTSAQKNPTAFYLCASSIDSPGGPNTEAFFGQGTRLTVV.

The CDR3 spells CASRPGQGLDGYTF. CDR3 coding DNA: TGTGCCAGTAGGCCGGGACAGGGTCTCGATGGCTACACCTTC. The J gene is TRBJ1-2, the V gene TRBV2; 9 bases are a match to TRBD1. The junction had 11 bases not matched to a gene; V was cut back by 9 bases and J by 6 bases. The V gene's germline CDR1 is SNHLY and CDR2 FYNNEI. This CDR3 has 14 amino acids.

The V and J genes are TRBV15 and TRBJ1-1, with D unresolved. CDR1 and CDR2 from the germline V gene are LNHNV and YYDKDF (reference sequence). This CDR3 is 13 amino acids long. V shed 6 bases and J shed 2 bases, with 10 bases lying between them. CDR3 nucleotides: TGTGCCACCAGTCGTCAGATAAACACTGAAGCTTTCTTT. This gives the protein CATSRQINTEAFF.

CDR3 nucleotide sequence: TGTGCCTGGAGTGTAACCAGGGTCCGTGGGACCCAGTACTTC. Translation: CAWSVTRVRGTQYF. The chain couples TRBV30 to TRBJ2-5, with D possibly matching TRBD1 (5 bases). The germline V and J ends were trimmed by 0 bases and 7 bases, with 15 bases remaining between them. The CDR3 has 14 amino acids. CDR1 GTSNPN and CDR2 SVGIG come from the germline V gene (reference sequence).

This chain links TRBV11-3 with TRBJ2-7, with 8 bases aligning to TRBD1. J gave up 2 bases and V 4 bases, and 4 bases lay outside the gene matches. The CDR3 runs to 14 residues. The germline CDR1 and CDR2 sequences are SGHNT and YENEEA. The CDR3 region is CASSSHRGTYEQYF. The DNA for the CDR3 is TGTGCCAGCAGCTCCCACAGGGGGACCTACGAGCAGTACTTC.

This chain links TRBV30 with TRBJ1-4, with D possibly being TRBD1 (6 bases). The CDR3 contains 12 residues. In germline, CDR1 is GTSNPN, CDR2 SVGIG (reference sequence). V gave up 0 bases and J gave up 12 bases, with 11 bases separating them. The CDR3 spells CAWSVGGAELFF. Written as DNA, the CDR3 is TGTGCCTGGAGTGTCGGGGGGGCAGAACTGTTTTTT.

This CDR3 reads CASSVLQGPTEAFF. DNA of the CDR3: TGTGCCAGTAGTGTGTTACAGGGTCCCACTGAAGCTTTCTTT. The rearrangement uses TRBV19 and TRBJ1-1; D might be TRBD1 (6 bases). V was clipped by 5 bases and J by 4 bases, with 14 bases between them. Germline V CDR1 and CDR2: LNHDA, SQIVND (reference sequence). The CDR3 consists of 14 residues.

V gene TRBV7-2 combines with J gene TRBJ2-1; possibly TRBD2 for D (6 bases). There are 12 residues in the CDR3. Germline V gene data show CDR1 as SGHTA and CDR2 as FQGNSA. V was pared by 1 base and J by 15 bases, with 13 bases between. The DNA for the CDR3 is TGTGCCAGCAGCTTAGAACGGGACTGGAGGTTCTTC. This gives the protein CASSLERDWRFF. The full variable domain, in which reference TRBV7-2 and TRBJ2-1 provide the parts outside the CDR3, is GAGVSQSPSNKVTEKGKDVELRCDPISGHTALYWYRQSLGQGLEFLIYFQGNSAPDKSGLPSDRFSAERTGGSVSTLTIQRTQQEDSAVYLCASSLERDWRFFGPGTRLTVL.

J is TRBJ2-3 and V is TRBV6-6, with TRBD2 as a possible D gene (6 bases). The CDR3 is 14 residues long. Germline CDR1 reads MNHNY; CDR2 reads SVGAGI (reference sequence). The V end was cut by 6 bases, the J end by 4 bases, with 14 bases between. The DNA of the CDR3 is TGTGCCAGCAGCTTGACTAGATCTGCAGATACGCAGTATTTT. It encodes CASSLTRSADTQYF.

The chain is built from TRBV9 and TRBJ1-5, with no clear D. Germline V gives CDR1 SGDLS, CDR2 YYNGEE. The CDR3 extends over 14 amino acids. V was shortened by 0 bases and J by 6 bases, with 10 bases between the two germline ends. The CDR3 coding sequence is TGTGCCAGCAGCGTAGACTACAACTTTCAGCCCCAGCATTTT. Translated, it gives CASSVDYNFQPQHF.

This chain joins TRBV6-5 and TRBJ1-5; weak D call: TRBD1 (5 bases). The CDR3 runs 15 residues. Trimming shortened V by 6 bases and J by 2 bases, and 14 bases separated the two germline ends. CDR1 is MNHEY and CDR2 is SVGAGI in the germline V gene. The CDR3 loop reads CASRRTGLGNQPQHF. CDR3 DNA sequence: TGTGCCAGCAGGCGAACAGGTTTAGGCAATCAGCCCCAGCATTTT.